This TCR beta chain originates from a study of molecular identifiers for immune sequencing clone quantification. The sample holds a few counts of this clonotype. The antigen remains unidentified. Sorting selected naive CD8 T cells with a CD8+CD4-CCR7+CD45RA+ phenotype. Broader study findings: Whereas naive cells kept under 1% of molecules in clones above 20 RNA copies, such clones held over 99% in effectors.

TCRdb recomputed calls from the PCR reads with MiXCR, one row per CDR3 protein. The repertoire holds approximately 680,000 distinct CDR3 sequences, with roughly 25% as singletons. The CDR3 runs to 17 residues. Looked up from germline, CDR1 is SGHNT and CDR2 is YYREEE (reference sequence). Trimming took 2 bases from V and 4 from J; bases not matched to a gene: 5. This chain uses TRBV5-4 with TRBJ2-1; TRBD2 agrees at 14 bases. Sequenced: naive CD8+ T cells from blood, with Jurkat cell RNA spiked in. This sample's subset: FACS-sorted CD8+CD4-CCR7+CD45RA+ naive T cells. The sequence came from a human donor in good health. Some libraries in this study had Jurkat cell RNA spiked in. The CDR3 DNA follows: TGTGCCAGCAGCTTAGGGACTAGCGGGAGTATGTACAATGAGCAGTTCTTC. Residues: CASSLGTSGSMYNEQFF.